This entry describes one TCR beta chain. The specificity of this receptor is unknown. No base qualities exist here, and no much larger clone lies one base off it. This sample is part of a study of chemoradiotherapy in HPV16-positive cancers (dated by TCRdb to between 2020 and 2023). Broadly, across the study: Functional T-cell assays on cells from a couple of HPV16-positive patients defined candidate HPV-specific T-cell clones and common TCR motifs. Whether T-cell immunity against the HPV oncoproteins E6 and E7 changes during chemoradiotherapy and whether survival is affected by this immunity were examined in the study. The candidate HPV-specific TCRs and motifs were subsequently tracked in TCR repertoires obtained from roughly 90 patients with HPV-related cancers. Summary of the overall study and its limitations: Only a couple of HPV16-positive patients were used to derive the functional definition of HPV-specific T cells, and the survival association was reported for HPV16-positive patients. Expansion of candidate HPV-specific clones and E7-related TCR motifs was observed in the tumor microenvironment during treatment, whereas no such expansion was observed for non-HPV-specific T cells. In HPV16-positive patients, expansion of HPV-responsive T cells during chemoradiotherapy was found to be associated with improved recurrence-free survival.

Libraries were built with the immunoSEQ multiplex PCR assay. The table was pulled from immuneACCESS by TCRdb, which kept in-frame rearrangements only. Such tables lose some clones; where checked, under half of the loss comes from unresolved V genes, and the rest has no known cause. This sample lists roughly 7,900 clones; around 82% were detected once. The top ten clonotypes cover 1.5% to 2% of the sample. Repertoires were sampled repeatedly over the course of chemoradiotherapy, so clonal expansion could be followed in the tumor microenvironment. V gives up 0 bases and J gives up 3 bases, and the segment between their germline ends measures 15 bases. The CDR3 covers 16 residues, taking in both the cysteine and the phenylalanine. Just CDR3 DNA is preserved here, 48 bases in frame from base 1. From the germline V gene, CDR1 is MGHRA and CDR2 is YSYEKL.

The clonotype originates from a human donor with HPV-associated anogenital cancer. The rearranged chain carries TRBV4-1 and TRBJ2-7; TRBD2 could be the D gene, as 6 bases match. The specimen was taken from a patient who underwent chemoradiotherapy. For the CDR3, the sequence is CASSQDPGGAIYEQYF. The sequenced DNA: TGCGCCAGCAGCCAAGATCCCGGGGGAGCTATCTACGAGCAGTACTTC.